Listed below are T cell receptor beta chains from one sample, sequenced in a study of radiotherapy plus CTLA-4 blockade in lung cancer. TCRdb's table, derived via immunoSEQ multiplex PCR, lists solely in-frame clones and lacks some. The sample includes some 73,000 clones, approximately 80% of them seen just once. Sequenced material: peripheral blood, taken from a patient treated with radiotherapy plus ipilimumab. The receptors were sampled from a human donor with non-small cell lung cancer who had stable disease on radiotherapy plus ipilimumab. CDR3s include the opening cysteine and the closing phenylalanine or tryptophan. D genes are given only for firm matches. The listing skips clone size in some rows; elsewhere it reads once, few, many or a size class.

j_call,v_call,clone_size,d_call,cdr3_nt,cdr3_aa
TRBJ1-2,TRBV28,NA,NA,TGTGCCAGCAGTTTAAAGGGGGGGGGCGTCGTCTATGGCTACACCTTC,CASSLKGGGVVYGYTF
TRBJ1-5,TRBV29-1,NA,NA,TGCAGCGTTGGAGGCAGTTTGGGGCAGCCCCAGCATTTT,CSVGGSLGQPQHF
TRBJ2-5,TRBV9,NA,NA,TGTGCCAGCGGGGAGGGATGGGGGCCAGAGACCCAGTACTTC,CASGEGWGPETQYF
TRBJ2-4,TRBV6-1,NA,TRBD2,TGTGCCAGCTGGCCCGGGACTAGCGGGAGGGTAATTCAGTACTTC,CASWPGTSGRVIQYF
TRBJ1-6,TRBV30,NA,NA,TGTGCCTGGAGTACCCGGCCCGGAGGAGTTTATAATTCACCCCTCCACTTT,CAWSTRPGGVYNSPLHF
TRBJ1-5,TRBV7-9,NA,NA,TGTGCCAGCAGCTCCGGGGAGGGGGTCCAGCCCCAGCATTTT,CASSSGEGVQPQHF
TRBJ2-1,TRBV5-4,NA,TRBD1,TGTGCCAGCAGAGACCAGGGACAGGGCAATGAGCAGTTCTTC,CASRDQGQGNEQFF
TRBJ2-5,TRBV18,NA,NA,TGTGCCAGCTCACGGTACCAAGAGACCCAGTACTTC,CASSRYQETQYF
TRBJ2-3,TRBV6-1,NA,NA,TGTGCCAGCAGTGTGGGGGGGGCCCCAGATACGCAGTATTTT,CASSVGGAPDTQYF
TRBJ1-3,TRBV5-8,NA,NA,TGTGCCAGCAGCTTGGATAGGAGCTCTGGAAACACCATATATTTT,CASSLDRSSGNTIYF
TRBJ1-1,TRBV7-8,NA,TRBD1,TGTGCCAGCAGTCGGGACAGGGGGGTCACTGAAGCTTTCTTT,CASSRDRGVTEAFF
TRBJ1-1,TRBV25-1,NA,NA,TGTGCCAGCAGTCCAAACCCGACAGGGAACACTGAAGCTTTCTTT,CASSPNPTGNTEAFF
TRBJ1-4,TRBV19,medium-sized,NA,TGTGCCAGTACTCAGGCGAAGCGGGGTGAAAAACTGTTTTTT,CASTQAKRGEKLFF
TRBJ2-3,TRBV9,NA,NA,TGTGCCAGCAGCGTAAGGGGCCAGCGGCAAACTAGCACAGATACGCAGTATTTT,CASSVRGQRQTSTDTQYF
TRBJ1-2,TRBV30,few,TRBD1,TGTGCCTGGATGAGGGACAGGGCCACTAACTATGGCTACACCTTC,CAWMRDRATNYGYTF
TRBJ1-5,TRBV27,once,NA,TGTGCCAGCAGGGGGGGGCCTCAAAATCAGCCCCAGCATTTT,CASRGGPQNQPQHF
TRBJ2-3,TRBV6-6,NA,NA,TGTGCCAGCAGTTACACCAGAAGCACAGATACGCAGTATTTT,CASSYTRSTDTQYF
TRBJ2-7,TRBV5-1,NA,TRBD1,TGCGCCATCTCTACCTGCGAGACAGGGACCTCCTACGAGCAGTACTTC,CAISTCETGTSYEQYF
TRBJ1-1,TRBV6-1,NA,NA,TGTGCCAGCAGTGAAGGACAGTTCGGCACTGAAGCTTTCTTT,CASSEGQFGTEAFF
TRBJ1-2,TRBV27,NA,NA,TGTGCCAGCAGTTTATCCCAGGGGAGTGGCTACACCTTC,CASSLSQGSGYTF